This TCR beta chain was documented in a study of shared clonotypes between healthy human individuals. Per the original data handling: ImmunoSEQ only sent back junction sequences with no quality scores, so filtering was done differently. TCRdb keeps only in-frame clones here, not all; method: immunoSEQ multiplex PCR. Clone size and the V and J calls come from that table; the DNA yielded D and trimming. Counted here are hundreds of thousands of clones, approximately 95% occurring once; the ten biggest clones make up about 0.057%. The CDR3 is 11 residues long. V lost 4 bases and J lost 6, with 7 bases in between. CDR1 and CDR2 (germline): ENHRY, SYGVKD. General study findings and limits: The sharing of about 5% of naive CD4 clonotypes was seen across several donors.

This clone was seen a single time. Its antigen is undetermined. The sample comprised naive CD4+ T cells sorted from blood. Subset defined: CD45RA+ positively selected. The chain uses TRBV10-3 and TRBJ2-7; a possible D gene is TRBD1 (5 bases). The receptor comes from a woman between 25 and 40 years old in good health. CDR3 sequence reads: CAISADTEQYF. CDR3 bases: TGTGCCATCAGTGCGGACACCGAGCAGTACTTC.